These 8 T cell receptor beta chains were sequenced from one sample in a study of blood T cells in healthy people across ages. The second PCR ran roughly 6 to 11 cycles with a sample-barcoded 5' primer and J-beta primers. TCRdb processed the 5' RACE reads anew with MiXCR; each CDR3 protein has one entry. The sample carries approximately 1.5 million distinct CDR3 sequences, roughly 43% recorded once. The sequencing input was blood. The receptors originated from a woman between 18 and 30 years old in good health.

This clonotype was counted a few times. The chain uses TRBV5-1 and TRBJ2-5; TRBD2 matches at 15 bases. Trimming removed 4 bases from V and 5 bases from J; junction bases left unmatched: 9. The CDR3 contains 17 residues. Germline values: CDR1 SGHRS, CDR2 YFSETQ. The CDR3 here is CASSPGLAGGPVETQYF. CDR3 bases: TGCGCCAGCAGCCCCGGACTAGCGGGAGGGCCTGTGGAGACCCAGTACTTC.

The sample holds many counts of this clonotype. The chain uses TRBV4-1 and TRBJ1-1, with 9 bases lining up with TRBD1. Germline V lookup: CDR1 MGHRA, CDR2 YSYEKL. The CDR3 runs to 13 residues. J was trimmed by 3 bases and V by 4 bases; bases with no gene match: 0. Here the CDR3 reads CASSRTGDTEAFF. The CDR3 nucleotides are TGCGCCAGCAGCCGGACAGGGGACACTGAAGCTTTCTTT.

This clonotype was observed a few times. The chain recombines TRBV20-1 with TRBJ1-5; 10 bases map to TRBD1. The V gene's germline CDR1 is DFQATT and CDR2 SNEGSKA (reference sequence). This CDR3 comprises 16 residues. The J segment lost 2 bases and the V segment lost 0 bases, leaving 4 bases of the junction unmatched. DNA of the CDR3: TGCAGTGCTAGAGACCGGGACAGGGGTGGCAATCAGCCCCAGCATTTT. Residues: CSARDRDRGGNQPQHF.

The CDR3 DNA reads TGTGCCAGTGCGGACAGGCCTACGATTGAAGCTTTCTTT. Amino acids: CASADRPTIEAFF. V usage is TRBV7-9 and J usage is TRBJ1-1; TRBD1 matches 7 bases. CDR1 is SEHNR, CDR2 FQNEAQ, per germline (reference sequence). This CDR3 is 13 amino acids long. Losses at the gene ends were 9 bases for V and 7 bases for J; bases not matched to a gene: 11.

This chain uses TRBV2 with TRBJ2-7; 7 nucleotides match TRBD2. Trimming removed 11 bases from V and 1 base from J; junction bases left unmatched: 8. The CDR3 is 13 residues long. Germline assignment: CDR1 SNHLY and CDR2 FYNNEI. The CDR3 region is CAGSSGYSYEQYF. CDR3 bases: TGTGCCGGATCTAGCGGCTATTCCTACGAGCAGTACTTC.

This chain links TRBV5-5 with TRBJ2-1; 8 bases align to TRBD2. This CDR3 has 17 residues. Per the germline V gene, CDR1 is SGHKS and CDR2 is YYEKEE (reference sequence). V lost 4 bases to trimming and J lost 0 bases; unmatched junction nucleotides: 9. CDR3 in amino acids: CASSPVGTSGSYNEQFF. In nucleotides, the CDR3 is TGTGCCAGCAGCCCCGTAGGCACTAGCGGCTCCTACAATGAGCAGTTCTTC.

The table lists this clonotype with many counts. The gene calls are TRBV4-3 and TRBJ1-2; D unclear. Trimming left V 1 base short and J 2 bases short, with 5 bases between. CDR1 and CDR2 (germline): LGHNA, YSLEER. The CDR3 covers 13 residues. Here the CDR3 reads CASSQVQNYGYTF. The DNA of the CDR3 is TGCGCCAGCAGCCAAGTTCAGAACTATGGCTACACCTTC.

This clonotype was detected only a few times. The rearrangement joins TRBV7-2 to TRBJ1-4; D is perhaps TRBD1 (5 bases). V gave up 5 bases and J gave up 11 bases, with 21 bases separating them. In germline, CDR1 is SGHTA, CDR2 FQGNSA. The CDR3 is 15 amino acids. CDR3 protein: CASSPKVVLGGKLFF. The CDR3 coding sequence is TGTGCCAGCAGCCCTAAAGTGGTCCTTGGGGGGAAACTGTTTTTT.